These 11 T cell receptor beta chains were all obtained from the same sample, sequenced in a study of OX40 agonist ivuxolimab in advanced cancers. Produced via immunoSEQ multiplex PCR; TCRdb's table is partial and in-frame only. The sample has some 86,000 clones, around 85% seen once; the top ten hold around 3.8%. The sequencing here drew on CD4+ or CD8+ T cells sorted from blood, taken in a trial of the OX40 agonist ivuxolimab. The receptors shown here come from an adult with an advanced solid tumor such as melanoma, head and neck, liver or kidney cancer.

Here the CDR3 DNA reads TGTGCCAGCAGCGGTATAGCGGGAGCGTCCTACAATGAGCAGTTCTTC. This sequence encodes CASSGIAGASYNEQFF. V and J are TRBV9 and TRBJ2-1; 9 positions agree with TRBD2. The V gene's germline CDR1 is SGDLS and CDR2 YYNGEE. The CDR3 runs to 16 residues. The J segment lost 1 base and the V segment lost 3 bases, leaving 5 bases of the junction unmatched.

This chain joins TRBV4-2 and TRBJ1-1; D call uncertain. The CDR3 length is 14 residues. Trimming stripped 0 bases from V and 5 bases from J, with 10 bases between. Germline V gene sequence: CDR1 LGHNA, CDR2 YNFKEQ. Here the CDR3 reads CASSQDYAKTEAFF. The CDR3, as DNA: TGTGCCAGCAGCCAAGATTACGCTAAGACTGAAGCTTTCTTT.

This clone was seen just once. V usage is TRBV4-3 and J usage is TRBJ2-2; no firm D call. Per the germline V gene, CDR1 is LGHNA and CDR2 is YSLEER. V was cut by 4 bases and J by 4 bases, with 10 bases left in between. This CDR3 is built from 14 residues. The CDR3 loop reads CASSRNTPTGELFF. The CDR3, as DNA: TGCGCCAGCAGCCGCAACACCCCCACCGGGGAGCTGTTTTTT.

This clone was observed a few times. The rearrangement links TRBV6-1 to TRBJ1-5, with 9 positions matching TRBD1. Germline CDR1 MNHNS, CDR2 SASEGT. There are 15 residues in the CDR3. With V trimmed by 6 bases and J by 7 bases, 10 bases remained unmatched. The CDR3 DNA is TGTGCCAGCAGCTCAACCACAGGGGGCGGGCAGCCCCAGCATTTT. Protein product: CASSSTTGGGQPQHF.

The DNA of the CDR3 is TGCGCCAGCAGCCAAGTTGAAGGCTCCTACAATGAGCAGTTCTTC. This codes for CASSQVEGSYNEQFF. The gene calls are TRBV4-3 and TRBJ2-1; the D is unclear. CDR3 length: 15 residues. V was clipped by 1 base and J by 0 bases, with 7 bases between them. Germline CDR1 LGHNA, CDR2 YSLEER.

The genes are TRBV6-6 and TRBJ2-2; no reliable D call. The CDR3 has 14 residues. With 4 bases removed from V and 5 bases from J, the gap between germline ends came to 11 bases. The germline V gene encodes CDR1 MNHNY and CDR2 SVGAGI (reference sequence). CDR3 DNA sequence: TGTGCCAGCAGTTTTAGGCTAGGGACCGGGGAGCTGTTTTTT. This codes for CASSFRLGTGELFF.

This clone was counted a few times. The V and J genes are TRBV28 and TRBJ2-4; D might be TRBD2 (7 bases). The V end was cut by 4 bases, the J end by 3 bases, with 13 bases between. This CDR3 is 15 amino acids long. The germline gives CDR1 MDHEN, CDR2 SYDVKM. The CDR3 DNA reads TGTGCCAGCAGTTGGTGGGAGGGGGGCAAAAACATTCAGTACTTC. Translating it yields CASSWWEGGKNIQYF.

This chain connects TRBV27 to TRBJ2-4, with 7 bases that match TRBD1. The germline V gene encodes CDR1 MNHEY and CDR2 SMNVEV (reference sequence). CDR3 length: 17 amino acids. After removal of 4 bases from V and 8 bases from J, the junction contained 17 bases not matched to a gene. For the CDR3, the DNA is TGTGCCAGCAGTTCCCTTTCGACAGGGAGAGCGGCAGACATTCAGTACTTC. Translation gives CASSSLSTGRAADIQYF.

V and J are TRBV19 and TRBJ1-1; D is perhaps TRBD1 (6 bases). The CDR3 is made up of 17 amino acids. The germline V gene has CDR1 LNHDA and CDR2 SQIVND (reference sequence). Trimming took off 7 bases at V and 4 bases at J, with 25 bases between the two ends. The CDR3 coding sequence is TGTGCCAGTAATAGCAGGTTTGACACCCTGGGGGCCACTGAAGCTTTCTTT. It encodes CASNSRFDTLGATEAFF.

The chain couples TRBV5-4 to TRBJ2-5, with TRBD1 matching 9 bases. Germline V gives CDR1 SGHNT, CDR2 YYREEE (reference sequence). The V and J ends lost 3 bases and 4 bases, in that order; junction bases with no gene match: 7. The CDR3 length is 15 residues. The DNA of the CDR3 is TGTGCCAGCAGCTCCCGGGACAGGGCGGTAGAGACCCAGTACTTC. Translation: CASSSRDRAVETQYF.

Notes on this clone: This specimen includes other DNA sequences encoding the same CDR3. The chain employs TRBV19 and TRBJ1-2; no reliable D call. This CDR3 is built from 12 residues. The germline gives CDR1 LNHDA, CDR2 SQIVND (reference sequence). V was clipped by 2 bases and J by 7 bases, with 8 bases between them. The CDR3 region has the DNA TGTGCCAGTAGTATACAAGGGTCTGGCTACACCTTC. It codes for CASSIQGSGYTF.